This is a list of T cell receptor beta chains from one sample in a study of blood T cell repertoires in COVID-19. Repertoires were generated with immunoSEQ multiplex PCR, while TCRdb's copy carries only in-frame clones and drops some. The repertoire includes 190,000 or so clones, roughly 90% of them detected once, and approximately 7.6% sits in the top ten. The material sequenced was PBMCs or T cells enriched from blood (not recorded which). The source is a woman younger than 30 who had recovered from COVID-19. Both conserved end residues are part of each CDR3. The D gene is left open where the match is weak. Rows give clone size only sometimes, using once, few, many, or a class for an expanded clone.

DNA | CDR3 | J | size | D | V
TGTGCCAGCAGCCCCGGGACTAGCGGGGACCAGTACCAAGAGACCCAGTACTTC | CASSPGTSGDQYQETQYF | TRBJ2-5 | NA | TRBD2 | TRBV28
TGTGCCAGCAGCCAAGATACAGGGCCCCCCTACGAGCAGTACTTC | CASSQDTGPPYEQYF | TRBJ2-7 | NA | NA | TRBV3-1/TRBV3-2
TGTGCCAGTAGTATTCCGAGGGCAGGCGAGCAGTACTTC | CASSIPRAGEQYF | TRBJ2-7 | NA | NA | TRBV19
TGTGCCAGCAGCTTCAGGGGGGCTCATGGCTACACCTTC | CASSFRGAHGYTF | TRBJ1-2 | NA | TRBD1 | TRBV5-6
TGCGCCAGCAGCCCCGCAGGGCCCCACGAGCAGTACTTC | CASSPAGPHEQYF | TRBJ2-7 | NA | NA | TRBV5-1
TGTGCCAGCAGCTTCGGTCTGGTAGAAGCTTTCTTT | CASSFGLVEAFF | TRBJ1-1 | once | NA | TRBV12-3/TRBV12-4
TGTGCCAGCAGCCATGCCGGGACAGCTTATGGCTACACCTTC | CASSHAGTAYGYTF | TRBJ1-2 | NA | TRBD1 | TRBV4-2
TGTGCTAGTGGTTTGGTACAACTAGCGGGGGGTAGGGGGAAAGAGACCCAGTACTTC | CASGLVQLAGGRGKETQYF | TRBJ2-5 | once | TRBD2 | TRBV12-5
TGTGCCAGCAGCAGAGCCGAGGGACAGTTAAACACTGAAGCTTTCTTT | CASSRAEGQLNTEAFF | TRBJ1-1 | NA | TRBD1 | TRBV7-6
TGTGCCAGCAGACTGCCCGGGACAGGGAGCACAGATACGCAGTATTTT | CASRLPGTGSTDTQYF | TRBJ2-3 | NA | TRBD1 | TRBV27
TGCGCCAGCAGCGTAGTTTTAAGTACAGGGGCACCCTACGAGCAGTACTTC | CASSVVLSTGAPYEQYF | TRBJ2-7 | NA | TRBD1 | TRBV5-1
TGTGCCAGCGGGGAGGGCGGGGAGAACACCGGGGAGCTGTTTTTT | CASGEGGENTGELFF | TRBJ2-2 | NA | TRBD2 | TRBV5-4
TGTGCCAGCAGTCCACAGGAGTACACTGAAGCTTTCTTT | CASSPQEYTEAFF | TRBJ1-1 | NA | NA | TRBV7-2
TGTGCCAGCAGCGTAGCACAGGGATACCCTGCAACTAATGAAAAACTGTTTTTT | CASSVAQGYPATNEKLFF | TRBJ1-4 | NA | NA | TRBV9
TGTGCCAGCAGCGTAGATCGGGGGACCTACAATGAGCAGTTCTTC | CASSVDRGTYNEQFF | TRBJ2-1 | NA | NA | TRBV9
TGTGCCAGCAGCAAGGGCAGGGCGGCGGAGGGCTACACCTTC | CASSKGRAAEGYTF | TRBJ1-2 | few | NA | TRBV27
TGTGCCAGCGTGGAGGGACAGAAGGGCGAGCAGTACTTC | CASVEGQKGEQYF | TRBJ2-7 | NA | NA | TRBV28
TGTGCCAGCAGCCATGGCAGGGGCGTCGGAAACACTGAAGCTTTCTTT | CASSHGRGVGNTEAFF | TRBJ1-1 | few | NA | TRBV3-1/TRBV3-2
TGTGCCAGCAGTGTGGGACAGGGTATAAGTGAGCAGTTCTTC | CASSVGQGISEQFF | TRBJ2-1 | NA | TRBD1 | TRBV2
TGTGCCAGCAGTGAAGGCCGGGACAGAACCTACGAGCAGTACTTC | CASSEGRDRTYEQYF | TRBJ2-7 | NA | TRBD1 | TRBV6-1
TGTGCCAGCAGTTTACCGGGACAGCTTTTGGATGAAGCTTTCTTT | CASSLPGQLLDEAFF | TRBJ1-1 | NA | TRBD1 | TRBV27
TGTGCCAGCAGTTTGGGCAGGGGAACTGAAGCTTTCTTT | CASSLGRGTEAFF | TRBJ1-1 | NA | NA | TRBV28